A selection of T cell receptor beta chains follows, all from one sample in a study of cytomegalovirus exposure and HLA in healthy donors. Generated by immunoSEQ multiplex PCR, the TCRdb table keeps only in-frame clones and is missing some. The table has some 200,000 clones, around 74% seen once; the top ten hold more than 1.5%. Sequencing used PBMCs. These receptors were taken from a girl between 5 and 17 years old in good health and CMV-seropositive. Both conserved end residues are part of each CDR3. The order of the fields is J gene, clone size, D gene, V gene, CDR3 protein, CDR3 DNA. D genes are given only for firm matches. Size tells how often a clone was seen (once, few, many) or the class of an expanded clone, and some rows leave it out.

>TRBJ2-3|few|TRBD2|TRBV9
CASSLGLTSTDTQYF
TGTGCCAGCAGCCTGGGACTAACTAGCACAGATACGCAGTATTTT
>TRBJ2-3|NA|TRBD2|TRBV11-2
CASSPGTSGRTDTQYF
TGTGCCAGCAGCCCAGGGACTAGCGGGCGCACAGATACGCAGTATTTT
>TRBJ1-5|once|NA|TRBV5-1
CASSLLGPMTGVAGSNQPQHF
TGCGCCAGCAGCTTGTTAGGTCCGATGACCGGGGTGGCCGGTAGCAATCAGCCCCAGCATTTT
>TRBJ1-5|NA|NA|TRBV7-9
CASSPGGGASVNQPQHF
TGTGCCAGCAGCCCCGGGGGGGGCGCTTCGGTCAATCAGCCCCAGCATTTT
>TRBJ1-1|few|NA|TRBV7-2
CASSLGARAEAFF
TGTGCCAGCAGCCTAGGAGCACGCGCCGAAGCTTTCTTT
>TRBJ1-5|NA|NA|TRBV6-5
CASSFDRVSNQPQHF
TGTGCCAGCAGTTTCGACAGAGTTAGCAATCAGCCCCAGCATTTT
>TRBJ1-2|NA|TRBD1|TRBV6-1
CASRGQGKSYGYTF
TGTGCCAGCAGGGGACAGGGGAAGAGCTATGGCTACACCTTC
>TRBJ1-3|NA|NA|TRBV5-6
CASSYYTEKGNTIYF
TGTGCCAGCAGCTATTACACAGAAAAAGGAAACACCATATATTTT
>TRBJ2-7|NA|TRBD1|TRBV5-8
CASSLAISTGGMYEQYF
TGTGCCAGCAGCTTGGCAATTTCGACAGGGGGTATGTACGAGCAGTACTTC
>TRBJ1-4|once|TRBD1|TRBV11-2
CASSFRTGGDEKLFF
TGTGCCAGCAGCTTTAGGACAGGGGGGGATGAAAAACTGTTTTTT
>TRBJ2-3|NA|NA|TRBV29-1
CSGGTDTQYF
TGCAGCGGAGGCACAGATACGCAGTATTTT
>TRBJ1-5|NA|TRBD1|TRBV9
CASSVRRGSNQPQHF
TGTGCCAGCAGCGTACGCAGGGGGAGCAATCAGCCCCAGCATTTT
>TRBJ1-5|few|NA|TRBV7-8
CASSSAGGALRQPQHF
TGTGCCAGCAGCTCAGCAGGAGGGGCGCTTCGTCAGCCCCAGCATTTT
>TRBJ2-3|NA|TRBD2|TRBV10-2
CASSEGNQRGGTDTQYF
TGCGCCAGCAGTGAAGGGAATCAGCGGGGGGGCACAGATACGCAGTATTTT
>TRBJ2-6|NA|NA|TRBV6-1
CASSEFGWGGSGANVLTF
TGTGCCAGCAGTGAATTCGGGTGGGGAGGTTCTGGGGCCAACGTCCTGACTTTC
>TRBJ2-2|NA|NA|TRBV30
CAWSSRAGATGELFF
TGTGCCTGGAGTTCCCGGGCAGGGGCCACCGGGGAGCTGTTTTTT
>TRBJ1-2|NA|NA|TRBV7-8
CASSPDSNYGYTF
TGTGCCAGCAGCCCCGACAGTAACTATGGCTACACCTTC
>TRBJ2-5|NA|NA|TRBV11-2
CASSESPSVQGGTQYF
TGTGCCAGCAGCGAATCCCCCTCCGTGCAGGGGGGGACCCAGTACTTC
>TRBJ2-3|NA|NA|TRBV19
CASSSTGYSTDTQYF
TGTGCCAGTAGCTCTACAGGTTATAGCACAGATACGCAGTATTTT
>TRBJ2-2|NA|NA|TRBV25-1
CASSEAPGSVTGELFF
TGTGCCAGCAGTGAAGCCCCAGGGTCCGTCACCGGGGAGCTGTTTTTT
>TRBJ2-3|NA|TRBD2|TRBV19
CASSLRTSGASTDTQYF
TGTGCCAGTAGCCTTCGGACTAGCGGGGCTAGCACAGATACGCAGTATTTT
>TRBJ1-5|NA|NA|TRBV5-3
CARSPCRVDFCQPQHF
TGTGCCAGAAGCCCTTGCAGGGTCGACTTCTGTCAGCCCCAGCATTTT
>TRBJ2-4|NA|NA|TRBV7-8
CASSLRTWENIQYF
TGTGCCAGCAGCTTAAGGACATGGGAAAACATTCAGTACTTC
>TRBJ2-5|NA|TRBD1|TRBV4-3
CASSQGTGQVQETQYF
TGCGCCAGCAGCCAAGGAACAGGACAGGTCCAAGAGACCCAGTACTTC
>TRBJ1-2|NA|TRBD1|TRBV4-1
CASSQDGGQESGYTF
TGCGCCAGCAGCCAAGATGGGGGACAGGAGTCAGGCTACACCTTC
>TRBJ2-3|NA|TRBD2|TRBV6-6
CASIIGGGSTDTQYF
TGTGCCAGCATCATCGGGGGGGGGAGCACAGATACGCAGTATTTT
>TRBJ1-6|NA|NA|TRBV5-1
CASSLAFQGGGSPLHF
TGCGCCAGCAGCTTGGCCTTTCAGGGAGGTGGGTCACCCCTCCACTTT
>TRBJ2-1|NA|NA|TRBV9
CASSVDQGLGSYNEQFF
TGTGCCAGCAGCGTAGACCAGGGTTTAGGCTCCTACAATGAGCAGTTCTTC
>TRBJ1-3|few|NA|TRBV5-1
CASSLVVGTTGNTIYF
TGCGCCAGCAGCTTGGTGGTGGGCACAACTGGAAACACCATATATTTT
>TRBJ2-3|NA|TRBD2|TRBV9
CASSATIAGGRTDTQYF
TGTGCCAGCAGCGCAACTATAGCGGGGGGGCGGACAGATACGCAGTATTTT
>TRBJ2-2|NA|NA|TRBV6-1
CASSESWGASGELFF
TGTGCCAGCAGTGAAAGCTGGGGAGCGAGCGGGGAGCTGTTTTTT
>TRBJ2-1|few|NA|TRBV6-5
CASKTVNEQFF
TGTGCCAGCAAAACAGTCAATGAGCAGTTCTTC
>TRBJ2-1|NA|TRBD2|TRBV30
CAWTQASGGQFF
TGTGCCTGGACCCAAGCTAGCGGGGGGCAGTTCTTC
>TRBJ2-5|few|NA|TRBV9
CASSGGLAQETQYF
TGTGCCAGCAGCGGGGGACTTGCGCAAGAGACCCAGTACTTC
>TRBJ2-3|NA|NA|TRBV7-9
CASSLPRQGRGTDTQYF
TGTGCCAGCAGCTTACCGCGGCAGGGTAGAGGCACAGATACGCAGTATTTT
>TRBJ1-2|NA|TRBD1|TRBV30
CAQLRGTGINVNYGYTF
TGTGCCCAATTACGAGGGACAGGGATTAATGTGAACTATGGCTACACCTTC
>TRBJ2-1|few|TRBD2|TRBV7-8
CASSVTIAGGVNEQFF
TGTGCCAGCAGCGTTACGATAGCGGGGGGCGTGAATGAGCAGTTCTTC
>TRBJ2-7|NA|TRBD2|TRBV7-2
CASSFRGSGGFSYEQYF
TGTGCCAGCAGCTTCCGTGGTAGCGGGGGTTTCTCCTACGAGCAGTACTTC
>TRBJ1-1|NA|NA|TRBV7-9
CASSLASRTEAFF
TGTGCCAGCAGCTTAGCGTCGAGGACTGAAGCTTTCTTT
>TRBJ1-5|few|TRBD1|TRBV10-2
CASSPGQGDQPQHF
TGCGCCAGCAGCCCCGGACAGGGAGATCAGCCCCAGCATTTT
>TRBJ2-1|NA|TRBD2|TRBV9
CASSLSGGAYNEQFF
TGTGCCAGCAGCCTTAGCGGGGGGGCCTACAATGAGCAGTTCTTC